These 18 T cell receptor beta chains were sequenced from one sample in a study of cytomegalovirus exposure and HLA in healthy donors. The PCR used 60 Vbeta and 13 Jbeta primers. The protocol was immunoSEQ multiplex PCR, while the TCRdb copy is restricted to in-frame clones and leaves out a portion. The sample is made up of 150,000 to 200,000 clones, and the top ten hold about 0.79% of it. The sequenced sample was PBMCs. The source of these receptors is a woman between 18 and 30 years old in good health and CMV-seropositive.

V and J are TRBV2 and TRBJ2-1; 9 nucleotides match TRBD2. Trimming at V came to 4 bases and at J to 9 bases, leaving 7 bases not matched to a gene. The CDR3 has 14 amino acids. The germline V gene encodes CDR1 SNHLY and CDR2 FYNNEI. The CDR3 nucleotides read TGTGCCAGCAGTGGGGGGACTAGCTCTGGTGAGCAGTTCTTC. Translating it yields CASSGGTSSGEQFF.

The chain joins TRBV7-3 to TRBJ2-2; D might be TRBD1 (5 bases). CDR3 length: 14 amino acids. Germline CDR1 SGHTA, CDR2 FQGTGA. Between the trimmed V and J ends, which lost 5 bases and 1 base, there was a span of 8 bases. CDR3 sequence: CASSRGQNTGELFF. The CDR3 DNA follows: TGTGCCAGCAGCCGAGGACAGAACACCGGGGAGCTGTTTTTT.

This chain connects TRBV7-2 to TRBJ2-2; TRBD1 is a possible D gene (6 bases). Deletions cut 6 bases from V and 4 bases from J, with 12 bases between. CDR1 is SGHTA, CDR2 FQGNSA, per germline. This CDR3 is built from 14 residues. The CDR3: CASRPDRSTGELFF. In DNA form, the CDR3 reads TGTGCCAGCAGGCCCGACAGGAGCACCGGGGAGCTGTTTTTT.

The rearrangement uses TRBV29-1 and TRBJ2-7; weak D call: TRBD2 (5 bases). Germline-derived CDR1 and CDR2 are SQVTM and ANQGSEA. The CDR3 has 14 residues. Trimming shortened V by 7 bases and J by 2 bases, and 18 bases separated the two germline ends. The CDR3 DNA reads TGCAGCGCTCGAGAGCGGTCGTCCCCCTACGAGCAGTACTTC. It specifies CSARERSSPYEQYF.

V gene TRBV7-2 combines with J gene TRBJ1-2, with 7 bases that match TRBD1. V lost 2 bases and J lost 6; bases outside the gene matches: 6. CDR1 is SGHTA and CDR2 is FQGNSA in the germline V gene. The CDR3 totals 14 residues. As DNA, the CDR3 is TGTGCCAGCAGCTTAATTTGGCAGGGGGATGGCTACACCTTC. Translation gives CASSLIWQGDGYTF.

The gene calls are TRBV2 and TRBJ2-2, with TRBD2 identical over 7 bases. Trimming removed 5 bases from V and 2 bases from J; junction bases left unmatched: 8. Germline CDR1 SNHLY, CDR2 FYNNEI. The CDR3 has 16 residues. The CDR3 spells CASSLKLAVNTGELFF. CDR3 DNA: TGTGCCAGCAGTTTGAAGCTAGCGGTAAACACCGGGGAGCTGTTTTTT.

The chain carries TRBV4-2 and TRBJ2-7; D perhaps matches TRBD1 (6 bases). Trimming removed 5 bases from V and 2 bases from J, with 19 bases in between. The CDR3 consists of 16 residues. In germline, CDR1 is LGHNA, CDR2 YNFKEQ. The CDR3, as DNA: TGTGCCAGCAGCTTACGAATGGGGGCGACGACCTACGAGCAGTACTTC. This gives the protein CASSLRMGATTYEQYF.

This chain joins TRBV7-8 and TRBJ2-1; TRBD1 is a possible D gene (6 bases). Trimming took off 5 bases at V and 6 bases at J, with 14 bases between the two ends. The CDR3 sequence is 14 residues long. CDR1 and CDR2 (germline): SGHVS, FQNEAQ. The CDR3 sequence: CASSHSTGGNEQFF. The CDR3 DNA sequence: TGTGCCAGCAGCCACTCGACAGGAGGCAATGAGCAGTTCTTC.

The V call is TRBV7-2, the J call TRBJ2-6, with a weak D call TRBD2 (5 bases). The CDR3 sequence is 17 residues long. From germline, CDR1 is SGHTA and CDR2 FQGNSA. Trimming shortened V by 5 bases and J by 0 bases, and 14 bases separated the two germline ends. CDR3 nucleotide sequence: TGTGCCAGCAGCCCGGGTAAGCGGTACTCTGGGGCCAACGTCCTGACTTTC. This encodes CASSPGKRYSGANVLTF.

In nucleotides, the CDR3 is TGTGCCAGCAGCCCTAGAAGAGATACGCAGTATTTT. Encoded protein: CASSPRRDTQYF. The chain has TRBV7-2 and TRBJ2-3; D remains ambiguous. The CDR3 loop spans 12 amino acids. V shed 5 bases and J shed 5 bases, with 8 bases lying between them. Germline V gene data show CDR1 as SGHTA and CDR2 as FQGNSA.

The genes are TRBV28 and TRBJ1-1, with D uncertain. The CDR3 consists of 12 residues. Trimming removed 3 bases at V and 4 bases at J, with 6 bases between. The germline CDR1 and CDR2 sequences are MDHEN and SYDVKM. Here the CDR3 reads CASSFTGTEAFF. Here the CDR3 DNA reads TGTGCCAGCAGTTTCACGGGCACTGAAGCTTTCTTT.

The chain recombines TRBV4-2 with TRBJ2-2; 14 bases are a match to TRBD2. J was trimmed by 4 bases and V by 8 bases; bases with no gene match: 9. The germline V gene has CDR1 LGHNA and CDR2 YNFKEQ. CDR3 size: 17 residues. DNA for the CDR3: TGTGCCAGCGGGGGACTAGCGGGGGCAGGTGGCACCGGGGAGCTGTTTTTT. Its translation: CASGGLAGAGGTGELFF.

The chain carries TRBV6-5 and TRBJ1-2; a weak D match, TRBD1 (5 bases). V lost 0 bases to trimming and J lost 6 bases, with 5 bases between them. The length of the CDR3 is 12 residues. Germline V gene sequence: CDR1 MNHEY, CDR2 SVGAGI. Written as DNA, the CDR3 is TGTGCCAGCAGTTACTCGGGGCATGGCTACACCTTC. This encodes CASSYSGHGYTF.

This chain uses TRBV29-1 with TRBJ2-1; 10 nucleotides align to TRBD2. The germline V gene encodes CDR1 SQVTM and CDR2 ANQGSEA. The V gene end was trimmed by 6 bases and the J gene end by 9 bases; junction bases not matched to a gene: 14. The CDR3 length is 15 residues. Written as DNA, the CDR3 is TGCAGCGTGGGATATAGCGGGAGGCAGGGCGGTGAGCAGTTCTTC. Translating it yields CSVGYSGRQGGEQFF.

The chain recombines TRBV7-2 with TRBJ1-2; D is uncertain. The V gene's germline CDR1 is SGHTA and CDR2 FQGNSA. This CDR3 spans 15 amino acids. The germline V and J ends were trimmed by 1 base and 0 bases, with 9 bases remaining between them. The CDR3 DNA follows: TGTGCCAGCAGCTTAGTTTCTTCGGCTAACTATGGCTACACCTTC. Its protein is CASSLVSSANYGYTF. Full variable domain (outside the CDR3, taken from reference TRBV7-2 and TRBJ1-2): GAGVSQSPSNKVTEKGKDVELRCDPISGHTALYWYRQSLGQGLEFLIYFQGNSAPDKSGLPSDRFSAERTGGSVSTLTIQRTQQEDSAVYLCASSLVSSANYGYTFGSGTRLTVV.

The chain links TRBV30 to TRBJ2-5; D might be TRBD2 (6 bases). The ends were cut back, 2 bases at V and 4 bases at J, with 14 bases in the middle. CDR1 GTSNPN and CDR2 SVGIG come from the germline V gene (reference sequence). The CDR3 totals 14 residues. CDR3 in amino acids: CAWSKRAGRETQYF. The CDR3 nucleotides read TGTGCCTGGAGTAAAAGGGCGGGAAGAGAGACCCAGTACTTC.

The chain is built from TRBV28 and TRBJ2-5; TRBD1 agrees at 8 bases. CDR3 size: 13 residues. Germline assignment: CDR1 MDHEN and CDR2 SYDVKM. V lost 10 bases, J lost 3 bases, and 7 bases stayed unmatched. CDR3 nucleotides: TGTGCCATCTCCCTGACAGGGGAAGAGACCCAGTACTTC. It yields the protein CAISLTGEETQYF.

Of note for this clone: Given the absence of the conserved phenylalanine or tryptophan at the CDR3 end, a read error is likely. The limits of the CDR3 on the DNA are not certain, so only TCRdb's listed CDR3 is given. This chain connects TRBV5-6 to TRBJ2-4; the DNA was not used to check the table's D call, TRBD1. Germline CDR1 and CDR2: SGHDT and YYEEEE. The CDR3 is 13 residues long, ends included. CDR3 amino acids: CASSLFRGTGGII.